This T cell receptor (beta chain) was found in a study of blood T cell repertoires in COVID-19. The CDR3 is 13 residues long. CDR1 and CDR2 from the germline V gene are GTSNPN and SVGIG (reference sequence). Trimming cost V 1 base and J 4 bases, with 8 bases left between them. TCRdb's table, derived via immunoSEQ multiplex PCR, lists solely in-frame clones and lacks some. The data show over 200,000 clones, roughly 87% seen once. Participants, 18 to 89 years old, spanned around 26 US areas. Cohort allocation depended upon clinical history that participants reported. Sequencing was done on a sample of PBMCs or T cells enriched from blood (not recorded which). This sequence was found in a man between 18 and 35 years old with acute COVID-19. This chain links TRBV30 with TRBJ1-3, with D perhaps matching TRBD1 (5 bases). CDR3 nucleotide sequence: TGTGCCTGGAGTGCGGGGGTCGGAAACACCATATATTTT. This encodes CAWSAGVGNTIYF.